The 28 T cell receptor beta chains in this list originate from one sample, sequenced in a study of blood T cell repertoires in COVID-19. Produced via immunoSEQ multiplex PCR; TCRdb's table is partial and in-frame only. The repertoire holds some 47,000 clones, with approximately 92% as singletons. The specimen was peripheral blood. These receptors were obtained from a man in his fifties or sixties with active COVID-19.

This chain connects TRBV7-2 to TRBJ2-7; TRBD2 aligns across 9 bases. Germline values: CDR1 SGHTA, CDR2 FQGNSA. V lost 2 bases and J lost 3; bases outside the gene matches: 14. This CDR3 has 18 amino acids. The CDR3: CASSLPSGEAGGGYEQYF. The CDR3 region has the DNA TGTGCCAGCAGCTTACCCTCCGGCGAAGCGGGAGGTGGCTACGAGCAGTACTTC.

The V gene is TRBV27, the J gene TRBJ2-1; 9 nucleotides align to TRBD2. The length of the CDR3 is 15 residues. Germline CDR1 is MNHEY and CDR2 is SMNVEV (reference sequence). J was trimmed by 7 bases and V by 3 bases; bases with no gene match: 7. The CDR3 sequence: CASSFGGRAINEQFF. CDR3 DNA sequence: TGTGCCAGCAGTTTCGGCGGGAGGGCCATAAATGAGCAGTTCTTC.

This clone appeared once. This chain joins TRBV19 and TRBJ2-2; 9 nucleotides agree with TRBD2. The CDR3 contains 15 residues. Germline CDR1 is LNHDA and CDR2 is SQIVND (reference sequence). V was pared by 4 bases and J by 4 bases, with 4 bases of the junction left unmatched. The DNA for the CDR3 is TGTGCCAGTAGTACGACTAGCGGTTCCACCGGGGAGCTGTTTTTT. Its translation is CASSTTSGSTGELFF.

This rearrangement joins TRBV27 to TRBJ2-1; D is unclear. V lost 1 base and J 10 bases, leaving 14 bases between the germline ends. CDR3 size: 14 residues. The germline CDR1 and CDR2 sequences are MNHEY and SMNVEV (reference sequence). The DNA for the CDR3 is TGTGCCAGCAGTTTATTCTGGTCGGGTGGGGAGCAGTTCTTC. Encoded protein: CASSLFWSGGEQFF.

The chain is built from TRBV28 and TRBJ2-7; perhaps TRBD2 as D (6 bases). The CDR3 has 14 residues. Between the trimmed V and J ends, which lost 3 bases and 3 bases, there was a span of 12 bases. CDR1 is MDHEN and CDR2 is SYDVKM in the germline V gene. The DNA of the CDR3 is TGTGCCAGCAGTTTGACGGGAGCAAACTACGAGCAGTACTTC. This translates into CASSLTGANYEQYF.

This clone was observed a handful of times. V is TRBV19 and J is TRBJ1-5; 9 bases map to TRBD1. V lost 7 bases to trimming and J lost 2 bases; unmatched junction nucleotides: 6. The germline CDR1 and CDR2 sequences are LNHDA and SQIVND (reference sequence). The CDR3 totals 15 residues. The CDR3 DNA is TGTGCCAGTATGGGGGGACAGGGCGGCAATCAGCCCCAGCATTTT. This sequence encodes CASMGGQGGNQPQHF.

J is TRBJ2-1 and V is TRBV2, with TRBD1 as a possible D gene (6 bases). V lost 6 bases and J 2 bases, leaving 11 bases between the germline ends. Germline CDR1 SNHLY, CDR2 FYNNEI. The CDR3 runs to 14 residues. CDR3 in amino acids: CASRARGPYNEQFF. CDR3 in DNA: TGTGCCAGCAGGGCCAGGGGTCCCTACAATGAGCAGTTCTTC.

The V call is TRBV5-4, the J call TRBJ2-7, with 8 positions matching TRBD1. J gave up 0 bases and V 2 bases, and 1 base lay outside the gene matches. Germline values: CDR1 SGHNT, CDR2 YYREEE (reference sequence). The CDR3 totals 14 residues. This chain's CDR3 is CASSFTGGSYEQYF. In DNA form, the CDR3 reads TGTGCCAGCAGCTTTACAGGGGGCTCCTACGAGCAGTACTTC.

In nucleotides, the CDR3 is TGTGCCAGCAGCTCACAGGGCGGCGAAGAGACCCAGTACTTC. Protein product: CASSSQGGEETQYF. The chain recombines TRBV7-9 with TRBJ2-5, with D tentatively TRBD1 (6 bases). CDR1 and CDR2 from the germline V gene are SEHNR and FQNEAQ (reference sequence). V was shortened by 4 bases and J by 3 bases, with 12 bases between the two germline ends. The CDR3 consists of 14 residues.

This sequence joins TRBV7-2 and TRBJ1-3; TRBD1 aligns across 7 bases. V lost 8 bases and J lost 3; bases outside the gene matches: 7. This CDR3 has 14 residues. CDR1 is SGHTA and CDR2 is FQGNSA in the germline V gene. In nucleotides, the CDR3 is TGTGCCAGCTCGACAGGGAGGATTGGAAACACCATATATTTT. It yields the protein CASSTGRIGNTIYF.

This clone was found a few times. This sequence joins TRBV7-9 and TRBJ2-7; 7 positions match TRBD2. The length of the CDR3 is 13 residues. CDR1 is SEHNR, CDR2 FQNEAQ, per germline (reference sequence). The junction had 3 bases not matched to a gene; V was cut back by 6 bases and J by 1 base. CDR3 region: CASRPGGSYEQYF. The CDR3 DNA reads TGTGCCAGCAGACCGGGAGGATCCTACGAGCAGTACTTC. The full variable domain, in which reference TRBV7-9 and TRBJ2-7 provide the parts outside the CDR3, is DTGVSQNPRHKITKRGQNVTFRCDPISEHNRLYWYRQTLGQGPEFLTYFQNEAQLEKSRLLSDRFSAERPKGSFSTLEIQRTEQGDSAMYLCASRPGGSYEQYFGPGTRLTVT.

This chain links TRBV12-3 or TRBV12-4 with TRBJ1-6, with 8 bases that match TRBD1. Trimming cost V 4 bases and J 8 bases; bases outside gene matches: 1. This CDR3 has 13 residues. CDR3 loop: CASSSGGDSPLHF. DNA for the CDR3: TGTGCCAGCAGTTCAGGGGGCGATTCACCCCTCCACTTT.

The chain is built from TRBV4-3 and TRBJ2-1; 10 bases are a match to TRBD2. The CDR3 is 16 residues long. V lost 4 bases to trimming and J lost 2 bases; unmatched junction nucleotides: 5. Per the germline V gene, CDR1 is LGHNA and CDR2 is YSLEER. CDR3 sequence reads: CASSRPSGRTYNEQFF. For the CDR3, the DNA is TGCGCCAGCAGCCGACCTAGCGGGAGAACCTACAATGAGCAGTTCTTC.

V usage is TRBV5-6 and J usage is TRBJ2-3, with a possible D match to TRBD2 (5 bases). V lost 3 bases and J 5 bases, leaving 19 bases between the germline ends. Germline values: CDR1 SGHDT, CDR2 YYEEEE. CDR3 length: 16 amino acids. DNA of the CDR3: TGTGCCAGCAGCTGGGGAGTCGGCGGTTCAGGAGATACGCAGTATTTT. This gives the protein CASSWGVGGSGDTQYF.

The chain uses TRBV28 and TRBJ2-7; 8 bases match TRBD1. This CDR3 comprises 15 residues. V lost 6 bases to trimming and J lost 2 bases; unmatched junction nucleotides: 9. CDR1 is MDHEN, CDR2 SYDVKM, per germline. CDR3 in amino acids: CASRDPGGFTYEQYF. CDR3 coding DNA: TGTGCCAGCAGGGACCCAGGGGGCTTTACCTACGAGCAGTACTTC.

V gene TRBV6-6 combines with J gene TRBJ1-4; no clear D. The CDR3 is made up of 11 amino acids. V dropped 7 bases and J dropped 4 bases, with 4 bases sitting between them. Germline values: CDR1 MNHNY, CDR2 SVGAGI (reference sequence). CDR3 protein: CASIFNEKLFF. For the CDR3, the DNA is TGTGCCAGCATCTTTAATGAAAAACTGTTTTTT.

In its sample, this clone was seen once. The chain couples TRBV4-3 to TRBJ2-7; D call uncertain. Deletions cut 3 bases from V and 6 bases from J, with 12 bases between. The CDR3 covers 13 residues. The germline CDR1 and CDR2 sequences are LGHNA and YSLEER. DNA of the CDR3: TGCGCCAGCAGCCAGACTTTCGGCACCGAGCAGTACTTC. Protein product: CASSQTFGTEQYF.

The genes are TRBV6-2 or TRBV6-3 and TRBJ2-3, with TRBD2 identical over 11 bases. The CDR3 totals 13 residues. The ends lost 5 bases at V and 10 bases at J; junction bases unmatched: 5. Germline lookup yields CDR1 MNHEY and CDR2 SVGEGT. For the CDR3, the DNA is TGTGCCAGCAGTCGACTAGCGGGAACAGCGCAGTATTTT. Encoded protein: CASSRLAGTAQYF.

The rearrangement uses TRBV7-9 and TRBJ1-2; D remains unclear. CDR3 length: 15 residues. The ends were cut back, 1 base at V and 4 bases at J, with 13 bases in the middle. Germline assignment: CDR1 SEHNR and CDR2 FQNEAQ (reference sequence). The CDR3 DNA sequence: TGTGCCAGCAGCTTAGAGGAGGGTTTTAGCTATGGCTACACCTTC. The encoded protein is CASSLEEGFSYGYTF.

The chain has TRBV28 and TRBJ2-3; TRBD2 matches at 14 bases. With V trimmed by 3 bases and J by 4 bases, 6 bases remained unmatched. Germline values: CDR1 MDHEN, CDR2 SYDVKM. This CDR3 has 17 residues. The CDR3 region is CASSFLGLAGEADTQYF. The CDR3 coding sequence is TGTGCCAGCAGTTTTTTGGGACTAGCGGGAGAAGCAGATACGCAGTATTTT. Based on the CDR3 plus reference TRBV28 and TRBJ2-3, the full variable domain is DVKVTQSSRYLVKRTGEKVFLECVQDMDHENMFWYRQDPGLGLRLIYFSYDVKMKEKGDIPEGYSVSREKKERFSLILESASTNQTSMYLCASSFLGLAGEADTQYFGPGTRLTVL.

The chain carries TRBV5-4 and TRBJ2-1; 7 nucleotides line up with TRBD1. The CDR3 runs 14 residues. Germline CDR1 is SGHNT and CDR2 is YYREEE (reference sequence). V lost 4 bases, J lost 0 bases, and 1 base stayed unmatched. In DNA form, the CDR3 reads TGTGCCAGCAGCAGGGGGCTCTCCTACAATGAGCAGTTCTTC. Protein sequence: CASSRGLSYNEQFF.

The chain uses TRBV7-2 and TRBJ1-4, with D perhaps matching TRBD1 (6 bases). Deletions cut 2 bases from V and 7 bases from J, with 20 bases between. Germline CDR1 and CDR2: SGHTA and FQGNSA. The CDR3 sequence is 17 residues long. In DNA, the CDR3 is TGTGCCAGCAGCTTAAACCCCCTCAGGGGTTGGAGTGAAAAACTGTTTTTT. This encodes CASSLNPLRGWSEKLFF. Drawing the rest from reference TRBV7-2 and TRBJ1-4, the complete variable domain is GAGVSQSPSNKVTEKGKDVELRCDPISGHTALYWYRQSLGQGLEFLIYFQGNSAPDKSGLPSDRFSAERTGGSVSTLTIQRTQQEDSAVYLCASSLNPLRGWSEKLFFGSGTQLSVL.

Only a few counts were recorded for this clone. The V call is TRBV6-5, the J call TRBJ1-5, with 9 bases fitting TRBD1. V shed 6 bases, J shed 9 bases, and the junction held 9 bases outside the gene matches. CDR3 length equals 14 residues. In germline, CDR1 is MNHEY, CDR2 SVGAGI. The CDR3 region has the DNA TGTGCCAGCAGGCAAACAGGGGGCGCTTGGCCCCAGCATTTT. Its protein is CASRQTGGAWPQHF.

V and J are TRBV10-2 and TRBJ2-7; TRBD1 agrees at 10 bases. V dropped 4 bases and J dropped 2; count of bases not matched to a gene: 8. The CDR3 has 16 amino acids. The V gene's germline CDR1 is WSHSY and CDR2 SAAADI. The CDR3 bases are TGCGCCAGCAGTGTAAGGGACAGGGGATACCCCTACGAGCAGTACTTC. Protein: CASSVRDRGYPYEQYF.

This clone was seen a handful of times. J is TRBJ2-3 and V is TRBV9; 14 positions agree with TRBD2. The trim removed 2 bases at V and 4 bases at J, leaving 3 bases unmatched. Germline V CDR1 and CDR2: SGDLS, YYNGEE. This CDR3 is built from 16 residues. CDR3 protein: CASSVGLAGVPDTQYF. CDR3 bases: TGTGCCAGCAGCGTGGGACTAGCGGGAGTCCCAGATACGCAGTATTTT.

The CDR3 spells CASSLARGHANEKLFF. The CDR3 nucleotides are TGTGCCAGCAGCTTAGCGAGGGGGCACGCTAATGAAAAACTGTTTTTT. This chain connects TRBV11-2 to TRBJ1-4; 7 nucleotides match TRBD1. The V segment lost 1 base and the J segment 3 bases; nucleotides outside the gene matches: 5. The CDR3 is made up of 16 amino acids. Germline assignment: CDR1 SGHAT and CDR2 FQNNGV.

The chain combines TRBV29-1 with TRBJ2-2, with a possible D match to TRBD1 (6 bases). Per germline, CDR1 SQVTM and CDR2 ANQGSEA. The CDR3 length is 15 residues. V lost 6 bases and J lost 2, with 16 bases in between. CDR3 coding DNA: TGCAGCGTCCGGACCGGGACACCAAACACCGGGGAGCTGTTTTTT. It translates to CSVRTGTPNTGELFF.

A single count supports this clone. V usage is TRBV29-1 and J usage is TRBJ2-5, with 9 bases matching TRBD2. The germline gives CDR1 SQVTM, CDR2 ANQGSEA. V was pared by 1 base and J by 6 bases, with 12 bases of the junction left unmatched. The CDR3 loop spans 16 amino acids. DNA of the CDR3: TGCAGCGTTGAAGTTTGGCGGGAGGGCCCTCGTAAGACCCAGTACTTC. Translated: CSVEVWREGPRKTQYF.